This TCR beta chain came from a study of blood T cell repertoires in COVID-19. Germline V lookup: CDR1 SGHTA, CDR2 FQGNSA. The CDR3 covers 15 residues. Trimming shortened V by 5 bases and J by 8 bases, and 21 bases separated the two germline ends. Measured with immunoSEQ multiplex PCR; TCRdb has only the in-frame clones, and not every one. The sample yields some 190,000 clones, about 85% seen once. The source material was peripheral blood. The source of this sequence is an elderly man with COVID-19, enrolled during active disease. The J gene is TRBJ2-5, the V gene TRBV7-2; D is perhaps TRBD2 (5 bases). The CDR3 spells CASSQDGGREGTQYF. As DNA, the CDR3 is TGTGCCAGCAGCCAGGACGGTGGACGGGAAGGAACCCAGTACTTC.